This T cell receptor beta chain was recovered during a study of cytomegalovirus exposure and HLA in healthy donors (dated by TCRdb to about 2017). In terms of the full investigation: An earlier analysis of around 600 of the donors reported roughly 270 Gb of sequence data and approximately 110 million unique TCR beta sequences from about 180 million T cells. Rather than drawing on any new phenotypic data, the later analysis identified candidate immune exposures from TCR beta sequences and the way those sequences occurred across donors. The study was designed to test whether signatures of past pathogen exposure could be identified by cataloging public T cell receptors. Every discovery cohort repertoire had been produced on one sequencing platform. Class I and class II HLA loci were covered by the typing at four-digit resolution. An early release covering 500 to 750 HLA-typed donors comprised approximately 300 gigabases of sequencing data and about 90 million unique TCR sequences. An earlier analysis of 587 of the donors used high-throughput TCR beta sequencing to judge whether each TCR beta V gene segment behaved as functional or pseudogenic. Along with the roughly 610-subject first cohort, a separate validation cohort of over a hundred different subjects was used. A later analysis re-analyzed previously published TCR beta repertoires from roughly 600 donors and added high-resolution HLA genotyping to study TCR occurrence patterns. Of the roughly 400 genotyped donors, around 81% fell in the genetic ancestry cluster associated with self-reported Caucasian donors. The T cell repertoires of 550 to 850 subjects were profiled by immunosequencing and related to cytomegalovirus serostatus. Donor age, sex, ethnicity and CMV serostatus were compiled together with the repertoire data. Among 300 to 500 genotyped donors of the cohort, an average of approximately 220,000 unique TCR beta nucleotide sequences was sequenced per donor, of which approximately 18% were non-productive. The number of donors typed differed by locus, with about 620-630 for A, B, C, DRB1 and DQB1, roughly 520 for DQA1, 600 to 610 for DPA1, and around 450 for DPB1. Five DR-DQ haplotypes were treated as single units for association and clustering because of strong linkage in the cohort. Genome-wide SNP genotypes for about 55% of the roughly 670 donors were used in a later genetic analysis, which treated that subset as a discovery cohort. To predict cytomegalovirus infection status, the study brought together high-throughput TCR immunosequencing, statistical association of individual TCRs with disease status, and machine learning.

A remark on this clone: Its cognate antigen has yet to be identified. There are no base qualities to consult, and no much larger clone falls within one base. The sample holds other DNA sequences that translate to the same CDR3.

Library construction relied on the immunoSEQ multiplex PCR assay. The multiplex PCR relied on a mix of 60 forward primers for TCR Vbeta segments and 13 reverse primers for TCR Jbeta segments. The CDR3 region of rearranged TCR beta genes was amplified from genomic DNA by a multiplex PCR assay. The amplified TCR beta libraries were sequenced on the Illumina HiSeq System as 87-base-pair reads. The authors processed their data as follows. A later analysis counted approximately 84 million unique TCR beta chains across the 600 to 850 repertoires, and around 9.9 million of these chains were shared by at least two donors. Raw reads were error-corrected and collapsed into unique sequences by a nearest-neighbor algorithm in which closely related sequences were merged to remove PCR and sequencing errors. Alignment of CDR3 sequences to IMGT reference sequences was used to assign V, D and J gene segments. For a sequence to be retained, a match of at least six nucleotides was required to both a V gene segment and a J gene segment. A rearrangement counted as productive if the CDR3 had no stop codons and remained in frame with V and J, and every other rearrangement counted as non-productive. CDR3 was defined according to IMGT convention as the region running from the second conserved V-encoded cysteine to the conserved J-encoded phenylalanine. The earlier analysis of about 560 of the donors excluded any sequence lacking an unambiguous match to a single V gene segment. In an earlier analysis of about 590 of the donors, a V segment was called functional when productive rearrangements were above 56.7%, and segregating when the standard deviation between donors exceeded 5%. A statistical classification framework was built to diagnose cytomegalovirus status from the catalog of TCR beta chain sequences. In a later analysis, TCR nucleotide sequences were compared against IMGT/GENE-DB human TR gene sequences so that V and J genes could be assigned. The TCRdist pipeline was used in a later analysis to assign CDR3 sequences and most-parsimonious VDJ recombination scenarios. In a later analysis, each TCR beta chain was defined by its CDR3 amino acid sequence together with its V-gene family, and reads without a unique V-gene family were excluded. To address suspected cross-contamination and a sequencing artifact, a later analysis removed over 500 highly shared, low-generation-probability nucleotide sequences. In a later analysis, a clonal expansion index for each public chain was calculated from normalized within-repertoire ranks of inferred template counts. In a later analysis, generation probabilities were computed with a VDJ recombination model fitted to out-of-frame rearrangements, and the resulting probabilities were checked against IGoR. In a later analysis, hypergeometric tests were used to score TCR-TCR, TCR-HLA and TCR-CMV co-occurrence, with a repertoire-size bias correction applied to TCR pairs. A later analysis estimated false discovery rates by permuting HLA or CMV assignments 20 times. A later analysis grouped co-occurring TCRs with DBSCAN, adding TCRdist sequence similarity when clustering within HLA-allele-positive subsets. Repertoires with fewer than 30,000 or more than 120,000 public chains were left out of co-occurrence clustering, as were four to six repertoires with anomalous nucleotide sharing. TCRdb stores this immuneACCESS table with in-frame sequences only. Part of the clones is absent; in the studies checked, under half of the shortfall reflects unresolved V genes, and no reason is known for the rest. V and J calls and clone size come straight from that table; D and trimming were deduced from the DNA. The sample table holds tens of thousands of clones, of which 65% to 90% were seen once. Clones ranked in the top ten supply 10% to 13% of the sample.

Results and caveats for the whole study, not just this receptor: A further reported finding was that TCR beta sequences accurately predicted the HLA-A and HLA-B alleles for most subjects in the first cohort. In an earlier analysis of 587 of the donors, most TCR beta V segments were observed in productive rearrangements about 87% or about 30% of the time, broadly matching IMGT annotations. In a later analysis, HLA-associated TCR beta chains showed more clonal expansion and lower generation probabilities than non-associated chains that were equally common. Because HLA typing was missing for some donors at each locus, association tests included only the typed subset. Because counts were too low, seventeen rarely observed V segments, including chromosome 9 orphons, were left out of the earlier analysis of 587 of the donors. Linkage disequilibrium might explain the correlated functional status among segregating V segments, but an unknown experimental factor could not be excluded. In vitro tests confirmed that a few of the cytomegalovirus-associated TCR beta chains recognize cytomegalovirus antigens. Across donors, most TCR sequences were observed very rarely, whereas some public TCRs were present in many individuals. Assigning TCR associations to individual alleles was difficult when HLA alleles, especially DR and DQ, strongly co-occurred. A cluster of highly shared sequence variants was judged likely to be a technical artifact of the sequencing pipeline. A later genetic analysis reported fewer N-insertions in productive TCRs among donors in an Asian-associated ancestry cluster than the roughly 700-donor mean. CMV serostatus was the only immune exposure information available for the cohort. The authors suggested that the approach could potentially be generalized to other disease states and immunological phenotypes. A later analysis associated 15,000 to 20,000 TCR beta sequences with specific HLA alleles at a false discovery rate of 0.05. Several of the top co-occurrence clusters appeared to be linked to parvovirus B19, influenza, CMV and Epstein-Barr virus, according to a later analysis. In a later analysis, the rate of TCR association differed among HLA loci, with DRB1 alleles having the most associated TCRs and HLA-C alleles having the fewest. In a later genetic analysis, a missense DCLRE1C variant was associated with V-gene and J-gene trimming of TCR beta chains, and the association was replicated in an independent cohort. In this cohort, only TCR beta chains were sequenced, and detectable features were limited by the absence of alpha or paired-chain data. A total of 150 or so TCR beta chains were listed by the study as associated with cytomegalovirus. Sequencing depth was assumed to be roughly uniform across donors in the presence/absence analyses, though that assumption may not hold. Cytomegalovirus status was reported to be diagnosed by the classifier with high specificity and sensitivity in both the original and validation cohorts. The 87-base-pair reads could not distinguish some IMGT-functional V segments, including TRBV6-2 and TRBV6-3, so those segments were excluded. In a later analysis, most CMV-associated TCR beta chains were found to appear HLA-restricted, with HLA associations seemingly driven largely by CMV exposure.

The cohort consisted of approximately 670 healthy bone marrow donors. All cohort members were sampled while nominally healthy, although unrecorded immune exposures were likely present. The donor was CMV seropositive and belonged to the group of a few hundred seropositive cohort members. Each donor provided a peripheral blood sample, and peripheral blood mononuclear cells were used for TCR beta sequencing. Genomic DNA extraction from the blood cell samples was performed with the Qiagen DNeasy Blood Extraction Kit. V is pared back by 6 bases and J by 5 bases, with 14 bases lying between the germline termini. CDR1 and CDR2 are drawn from the germline V gene (reference sequence): MNHEY, SMNVEV. From cysteine to phenylalanine, the CDR3 is 14 amino acids long. The CDR3 DNA has 42 bases and is translated from base 1.

The origin of this receptor is a woman aged 18-29 years in good health and CMV-seropositive. The rearranged chain carries TRBV27 and TRBJ2-1; TRBD1 is a possible D gene, resting on 5 matching bases. Sequencing was done on a sample of PBMCs. The DNA sequence is TGTGCCAGCAGACCGCCCCTAGGGGACAATGAGCAGTTCTTC. Its protein is CASRPPLGDNEQFF.